The T cell receptor (beta chain) under discussion was sequenced for a study of human T cells and chemical hapten exposure. TCRdb re-called the RACE reads with MiXCR, one entry per CDR3 protein. The data contain 250,000 or so distinct CDR3 sequences, about 7.7% of them singletons. The CDR3 loop spans 14 amino acids. CDR1 SNHLY and CDR2 FYNNEI come from the germline V gene. J lost 3 bases, V lost 8 bases, and 7 bases had no gene match. This clonotype was observed many times. Time point indicated: pre-sensitization, week 0. Described treatment: therapeutic diphenylcyclopropenone sensitization with weekly scalp DPC.

This receptor was identified in a man between 18 and 35 years old with alopecia areata. Some clones in this sample may be carry-over from other donors' samples. The chain carries TRBV2 and TRBJ2-5, with 9 bases lining up with TRBD2. The sample in question was whole blood, obtained in connection with sensitization to the hapten diphenylcyclopropenone (DPC). CDR3 loop: CASGKASGEETQYF. CDR3 DNA sequence: TGTGCCAGCGGGAAGGCTAGCGGGGAAGAGACCCAGTACTTC.